Listed here is a single TCR beta chain. The CDR3 sequence is 14 residues long. The V end was cut by 1 base, the J end by 12 bases, with 14 bases between. The germline V gene has CDR1 SGHRS and CDR2 YFSETQ. The table came from immunoSEQ multiplex PCR; TCRdb's copy has only in-frame clones and leaves some out. The sample comprises around 61,000 clones, 91% of which are singletons, and roughly 1.4% rests with the top ten. This sample is drawn from a study of T cell changes during pregnancy in multiple sclerosis. The sequence was collected from a female donor in good health, enrolled as a control in a pregnancy study. The starting material was peripheral blood, obtained in the third trimester of pregnancy. The chain carries TRBV5-1 and TRBJ1-6; tentatively, D is TRBD1 (6 bases). CDR3 sequence: CASSLTAGAEPLHF. The CDR3 DNA sequence: TGCGCCAGCAGCTTGACGGCAGGGGCAGAACCCCTCCACTTT.